One and the same sample provided the 32 T cell receptor beta chains below, sequenced in a study of OX40 agonist ivuxolimab in advanced cancers. Library generation was performed with the immunoSEQ multiplex PCR assay. In its TCRdb copy, this immuneACCESS table keeps in-frame sequences only and misses some clones. Where compared with another copy, unresolved V genes explain less than half of these, and the others have no known cause. This sample gives about 18,000 clones in total; 75% to 85% of them show up just once. The top ten clonotypes cover roughly 12% of the sample. The sequencing used CD4+ or CD8+ T cells sorted from blood, collected in a trial of the OX40 agonist ivuxolimab. Receptors originate from an adult with an advanced solid tumor such as melanoma, head and neck, liver or kidney cancer.

This rearrangement joins TRBV29-1 to TRBJ2-3; TRBD1 agrees at 9 bases. Per germline, CDR1 SQVTM and CDR2 ANQGSEA. The CDR3 runs to 15 residues. With 7 bases clipped from V and 2 bases from J, the junction kept 10 bases outside the gene matches. CDR3 DNA sequence: TGCAGCGGTACCTCATACAGGGGGCTCACAGATACGCAGTATTTT. This codes for CSGTSYRGLTDTQYF.

The chain links TRBV2 to TRBJ2-7; D may be TRBD2 (6 bases). This CDR3 has 12 amino acids. Trimming left V 8 bases short and J 5 bases short, with 13 bases between. Germline V CDR1 and CDR2: SNHLY, FYNNEI. DNA of the CDR3: TGTGCCAGCGCCGGCGGAGGGGACGAGCAGTACTTC. This translates into CASAGGGDEQYF.

This clone was seen just once. J is TRBJ1-4 and V is TRBV11-2; 8 nucleotides agree with TRBD1. CDR3 size: 15 residues. V gave up 3 bases and J gave up 7 bases; unmatched junction bases: 7. From germline, CDR1 is SGHAT and CDR2 FQNNGV. In nucleotides, the CDR3 is TGTGCCAGCAGCTTTTCGACAGGGGCCACTGAAAAACTGTTTTTT. This codes for CASSFSTGATEKLFF.

The V call is TRBV5-1, the J call TRBJ2-7; TRBD1 matches 8 bases. The CDR3 runs 14 residues. Trimming at V came to 3 bases and at J to 3 bases, leaving 5 bases not matched to a gene. Germline V gene lookup returns CDR1 SGHRS and CDR2 YFSETQ. For the CDR3, the DNA is TGCGCCAGCAGCTCGATAGACAGGGGCTACGAGCAGTACTTC. Its protein product is CASSSIDRGYEQYF. The full variable domain, in which reference TRBV5-1 and TRBJ2-7 provide the parts outside the CDR3, is KAGVTQTPRYLIKTRGQQVTLSCSPISGHRSVSWYQQTPGQGLQFLFEYFSETQRNKGNFPGRFSGRQFSNSRSEMNVSTLELGDSALYLCASSSIDRGYEQYFGPGTRLTVT.

The chain uses TRBV2 and TRBJ2-4; the D is unclear. Germline lookup yields CDR1 SNHLY and CDR2 FYNNEI. The CDR3 runs to 15 residues. Trimming removed 8 bases from V and 4 bases from J, with 18 bases in between. CDR3 DNA: TGTGCCAGCGTGGGATCGAGAACCATGAAAAACATTCAGTACTTC. This sequence encodes CASVGSRTMKNIQYF. Using reference TRBV2 and TRBJ2-4 for the parts outside the CDR3, the full variable domain is EPEVTQTPSHQVTQMGQEVILRCVPISNHLYFYWYRQILGQKVEFLVSFYNNEISEKSEIFDDQFSVERPDGSNFTLKIRSTKLEDSAMYFCASVGSRTMKNIQYFGAGTRLSVL.

The chain employs TRBV5-8 and TRBJ2-3; D unresolved. The CDR3 has 12 residues. V gave up 4 bases and J gave up 6 bases, with 9 bases separating them. CDR1 SGHTS and CDR2 YDEGEE come from the germline V gene. The CDR3 nucleotides read TGTGCCAGCAGCCGACTCGTGGATACGCAGTATTTT. Protein product: CASSRLVDTQYF.

CDR3 sequence (DNA): TGTGCCAGCAGCTCGAACACCGGGGAGCTGTTTTTT. Translated, it gives CASSSNTGELFF. This rearrangement joins TRBV7-9 to TRBJ2-2; D remains ambiguous. Deletions cut 4 bases from V and 0 bases from J, with 0 bases between. The CDR3 runs 12 residues. The germline V gene encodes CDR1 SEHNR and CDR2 FQNEAQ (reference sequence).

This clone has only a few counts. The chain couples TRBV7-6 to TRBJ2-3; 9 bases are shared with TRBD2. The CDR3 is 18 residues long. Germline-derived CDR1 and CDR2 are SGHVS and FNYEAQ. V lost 3 bases and J lost 1; bases outside the gene matches: 11. DNA of the CDR3: TGTGCCAGCAGCTTTTCGCGGCGGGGGGGATATGGCACAGATACGCAGTATTTT. Protein sequence: CASSFSRRGGYGTDTQYF.

The chain joins TRBV2 to TRBJ2-7; 9 bases map to TRBD2. Germline V lookup: CDR1 SNHLY, CDR2 FYNNEI. The CDR3 consists of 13 residues. Trimming at V came to 1 base and at J to 6 bases, leaving 1 base not matched to a gene. The CDR3 nucleotides are TGTGCCAGCAGTGAAGTGCGGGAGGGCGAGCAGTACTTC. Protein: CASSEVREGEQYF. Filled out from reference TRBV2 and TRBJ2-7, the complete variable domain reads EPEVTQTPSHQVTQMGQEVILRCVPISNHLYFYWYRQILGQKVEFLVSFYNNEISEKSEIFDDQFSVERPDGSNFTLKIRSTKLEDSAMYFCASSEVREGEQYFGPGTRLTVT.

The rearrangement uses TRBV4-1 and TRBJ1-2; no reliable D call. The CDR3 spans 13 residues. V lost 3 bases and J lost 2, with 7 bases in between. Germline V gene lookup returns CDR1 MGHRA and CDR2 YSYEKL. The CDR3 region is CASSHIENYGYTF. The CDR3 region has the DNA TGCGCCAGCAGCCACATAGAAAACTATGGCTACACCTTC.

The V gene is TRBV11-2, the J gene TRBJ2-3, with D unresolved. Trimming shortened V by 2 bases and J by 1 base, and 10 bases separated the two germline ends. CDR1 is SGHAT and CDR2 is FQNNGV in the germline V gene. The CDR3 is 15 residues long. The CDR3 nucleotides are TGTGCCAGCAGCTTACAGGTCGCGGGCACAGATACGCAGTATTTT. It specifies CASSLQVAGTDTQYF.

The chain recombines TRBV5-4 with TRBJ2-6; D remains unclear. Germline CDR1 is SGHNT and CDR2 is YYREEE (reference sequence). This CDR3 spans 14 amino acids. Trimming stripped 4 bases from V and 2 bases from J, with 7 bases between. In nucleotides, the CDR3 is TGTGCCAGCAGCCGGCCGACTGGGGCCAACGTCCTGACTTTC. Protein sequence: CASSRPTGANVLTF.

The sample holds a few counts of this clone. This chain joins TRBV11-2 and TRBJ1-5, with a tentative D call TRBD1 (6 bases). CDR3 length: 13 residues. V lost 3 bases and J 7 bases, leaving 10 bases between the germline ends. Germline lookup yields CDR1 SGHAT and CDR2 FQNNGV. In DNA form, the CDR3 reads TGTGCCAGCAGCTTGACAGGATCCCAGCCCCAGCATTTT. Its translation is CASSLTGSQPQHF.

The chain is built from TRBV28 and TRBJ1-5; possible D gene TRBD1, 6 bases. The V and J ends lost 4 bases and 6 bases respectively, with 19 bases between them. Germline V gene data show CDR1 as MDHEN and CDR2 as SYDVKM. The CDR3 is 16 residues long. The CDR3 region has the DNA TGTGCCAGCAGTTCCCAGGGGCAGATCGCGAGTCAGCCCCAGCATTTT. It encodes CASSSQGQIASQPQHF.

The genes are TRBV30 and TRBJ2-1; D gene uncertain. The CDR3 contains 12 residues. CDR1 GTSNPN and CDR2 SVGIG come from the germline V gene (reference sequence). V lost 0 bases to trimming and J lost 6 bases, with 6 bases between them. The CDR3 bases are TGTGCCTGGAGTGTTGGAATCAATGAGCAGTTCTTC. As protein: CAWSVGINEQFF.

The V and J genes are TRBV2 and TRBJ1-5, with 7 bases aligning to TRBD1. V dropped 8 bases and J dropped 6; count of bases not matched to a gene: 10. Germline loops: CDR1 SNHLY, CDR2 FYNNEI. The CDR3 is 14 amino acids. CDR3 DNA sequence: TGTGCCAGCGTAGACTACAGGGGACTTCAGCCCCAGCATTTT. Amino acids: CASVDYRGLQPQHF. The entire variable domain, with the rest obtained from reference TRBV2 and TRBJ1-5, is as follows: EPEVTQTPSHQVTQMGQEVILRCVPISNHLYFYWYRQILGQKVEFLVSFYNNEISEKSEIFDDQFSVERPDGSNFTLKIRSTKLEDSAMYFCASVDYRGLQPQHFGDGTRLSIL.

The DNA of the CDR3 is TGTGCCAGCAGGGGGGCAGGTAAAAACTACGAGCAGTACTTC. It specifies CASRGAGKNYEQYF. The chain uses TRBV21-1 and TRBJ2-7; the table's D call of TRBD1 was not tested on the DNA. TRBV21-1 is assigned pseudogene status. This CDR3 is 14 amino acids long.

CDR3 sequence (DNA): TGTGCCACCAGCAGAGATGGATTAGCGGGAATTCCCGGGGAGCTGTTTTTT. Protein product: CATSRDGLAGIPGELFF. The chain carries TRBV15 and TRBJ2-2; TRBD2 agrees at 8 bases. Germline CDR1 LNHNV, CDR2 YYDKDF (reference sequence). V lost 0 bases to trimming and J lost 6 bases; unmatched junction nucleotides: 9. The CDR3 length is 17 residues.

This clone has only a few counts. The chain uses TRBV7-6 and TRBJ2-1; the match to TRBD1 covers 12 bases. The V gene end was trimmed by 7 bases and the J gene end by 9 bases; junction bases not matched to a gene: 4. CDR3 length equals 13 residues. CDR1 SGHVS and CDR2 FNYEAQ come from the germline V gene. CDR3 sequence: CASTGGQGAEQFF. The CDR3 DNA is TGTGCCAGCACAGGGGGACAGGGGGCTGAGCAGTTCTTC.

V gene TRBV18 combines with J gene TRBJ2-3; TRBD2 matches 10 bases. The CDR3 runs to 15 residues. Germline assignment: CDR1 KGHSH and CDR2 LQKENI. Unmatched junction bases numbered 5, after V lost 6 bases and J lost 2 bases. Written as DNA, the CDR3 is TGTGCCAGCTCCTCGACTAGCGGGTTCACAGATACGCAGTATTTT. It translates to CASSSTSGFTDTQYF.

The rearrangement uses TRBV14 and TRBJ1-1, with unresolved D. CDR1 SGHDN and CDR2 FVKESK come from the germline V gene. The CDR3 covers 13 residues. V dropped 4 bases and J dropped 5 bases, with 11 bases sitting between them. CDR3 residues: CASSPIDGTEAFF. The CDR3 DNA is TGTGCCAGCAGCCCGATCGATGGGACTGAAGCTTTCTTT.

The chain carries TRBV28 and TRBJ1-5, with 9 bases lining up with TRBD1. CDR1 is MDHEN and CDR2 is SYDVKM in the germline V gene. Unmatched junction bases numbered 6, after V lost 5 bases and J lost 4 bases. The CDR3 is 15 amino acids. The DNA for the CDR3 is TGTGCCAGCAGTCGCACCGGGACAGGGAATCAGCCCCAGCATTTT. Amino acid sequence: CASSRTGTGNQPQHF.

The chain joins TRBV7-6 to TRBJ2-1; TRBD1 matches 7 bases. The length of the CDR3 is 15 residues. Germline V gene lookup returns CDR1 SGHVS and CDR2 FNYEAQ. Trimming removed 5 bases from V and 2 bases from J; junction bases left unmatched: 6. The CDR3 region has the DNA TGTGCCAGCAGCCCAGACAGGGCCCCCTACAATGAGCAGTTCTTC. Translated, it gives CASSPDRAPYNEQFF.

The chain has TRBV11-3 and TRBJ2-1; unclear D gene. In germline, CDR1 is SGHNT, CDR2 YENEEA. V lost 5 bases to trimming and J lost 9 bases, with 17 bases between them. This CDR3 has 14 residues. In DNA form, the CDR3 reads TGTGCCAGCAGCCCCGGTATCGCCCTCGGTGAGCAGTTCTTC. This encodes CASSPGIALGEQFF. The entire variable domain, with the rest obtained from reference TRBV11-3 and TRBJ2-1, is as follows: EAGVVQSPRYKIIEKKQPVAFWCNPISGHNTLYWYLQNLGQGPELLIRYENEEAVDDSQLPKDRFSAERLKGVDSTLKIQPAELGDSAVYLCASSPGIALGEQFFGPGTRLTVL.

The chain is built from TRBV7-9 and TRBJ2-1; 11 nucleotides match TRBD2. The germline CDR1 and CDR2 sequences are SEHNR and FQNEAQ (reference sequence). V trimming: 2 bases; J trimming: 10 bases; junction bases outside the gene matches: 7. The CDR3 sequence is 15 residues long. CDR3: CASSLKTSGNQEQFF. The DNA of the CDR3 is TGTGCCAGCAGCTTAAAGACTAGCGGGAACCAGGAGCAGTTCTTC.

The rearrangement uses TRBV6-6 and TRBJ1-5; no clear D gene. V lost 6 bases and J lost 6, with 12 bases in between. The CDR3 is 13 amino acids. Germline CDR1 reads MNHNY; CDR2 reads SVGAGI (reference sequence). In DNA, the CDR3 is TGTGCCAGCAGGGGTCCCTCCCCTCAGCCCCAGCATTTT. Amino acids: CASRGPSPQPQHF.

The chain is built from TRBV27 and TRBJ2-5; 7 bases align to TRBD2. V lost 0 bases to trimming and J lost 2 bases; unmatched junction nucleotides: 3. Germline V CDR1 and CDR2: MNHEY, SMNVEV (reference sequence). The length of the CDR3 is 15 residues. The CDR3 loop reads CASSLSREIQETQYF. The CDR3 region has the DNA TGTGCCAGCAGTTTATCGCGGGAGATTCAAGAGACCCAGTACTTC.

The V and J genes are TRBV28 and TRBJ1-5; maybe TRBD1 (6 bases). CDR3 length: 15 residues. Trimming cost V 5 bases and J 4 bases, with 15 bases left between them. The V gene's germline CDR1 is MDHEN and CDR2 SYDVKM. CDR3 loop: CASSEGERENQPQHF. The CDR3 bases are TGTGCCAGCAGTGAGGGGGAGCGGGAAAATCAGCCCCAGCATTTT.

The genes are TRBV25-1 and TRBJ2-6, with TRBD1 matching 7 bases. Trimming at V came to 5 bases and at J to 1 base, leaving 2 bases not matched to a gene. The CDR3 has 15 residues. CDR1 is MGHDK and CDR2 is SYGVNS in the germline V gene. In DNA, the CDR3 is TGTGCCAGCAGTTACAGGGGTTCTGGGGCCAACGTCCTGACTTTC. Its translation: CASSYRGSGANVLTF.

Only one count was recorded for this clone. V and J are TRBV28 and TRBJ2-7; no reliable D call. Germline-derived CDR1 and CDR2 are MDHEN and SYDVKM. This CDR3 is built from 14 residues. V shed 1 base and J shed 3 bases, with 10 bases lying between them. CDR3 in amino acids: CASSLSDGDYEQYF. The CDR3 coding sequence is TGTGCCAGCAGTTTATCGGACGGCGACTACGAGCAGTACTTC.

This clone was counted once. The rearrangement uses TRBV28 and TRBJ1-1; D gene unclear. This CDR3 is built from 15 residues. Between the trimmed V and J ends, which lost 7 bases and 1 base, there was a span of 16 bases. The germline CDR1 and CDR2 sequences are MDHEN and SYDVKM. CDR3 in DNA: TGTGCCAGCACCTCCCAGACGGCCTCGAACACTGAAGCTTTCTTT. It translates to CASTSQTASNTEAFF.

V usage is TRBV12-5 and J usage is TRBJ1-1, with D hard to call. From germline, CDR1 is LGHNT and CDR2 FRNRAP. Trimming took off 9 bases at V and 10 bases at J, with 15 bases between the two ends. This CDR3 comprises 11 residues. The CDR3 nucleotides read TGTGCTAGCCAATCGGGAGGGCGAGCTTTCTTT. Its protein product is CASQSGGRAFF. The entire variable domain, with the rest obtained from reference TRBV12-5 and TRBJ1-1, is as follows: DARVTQTPRHKVTEMGQEVTMRCQPILGHNTVFWYRQTMMQGLELLAYFRNRAPLDDSGMPKDRFSAEMPDATLATLKIQPSEPRDSAVYFCASQSGGRAFFGQGTRLTVV.